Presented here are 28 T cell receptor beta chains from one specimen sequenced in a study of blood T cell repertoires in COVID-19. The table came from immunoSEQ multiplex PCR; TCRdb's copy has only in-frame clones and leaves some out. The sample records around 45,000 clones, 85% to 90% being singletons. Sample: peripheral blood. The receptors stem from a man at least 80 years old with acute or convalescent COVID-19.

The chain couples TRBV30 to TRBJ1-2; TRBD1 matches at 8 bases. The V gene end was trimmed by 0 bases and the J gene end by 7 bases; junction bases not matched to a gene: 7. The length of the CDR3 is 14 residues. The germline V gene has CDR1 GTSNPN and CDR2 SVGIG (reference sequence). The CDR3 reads CAWSVKAGGGGYTF. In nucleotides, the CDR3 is TGTGCCTGGAGTGTAAAGGCAGGGGGCGGTGGCTACACCTTC.

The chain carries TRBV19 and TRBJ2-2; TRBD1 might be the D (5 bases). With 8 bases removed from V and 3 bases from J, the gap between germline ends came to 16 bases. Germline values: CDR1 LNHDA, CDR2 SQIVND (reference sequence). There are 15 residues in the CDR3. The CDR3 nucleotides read TGTGCCAGTTACTCAGGGCGATTAGACACCGGGGAGCTGTTTTTT. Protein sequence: CASYSGRLDTGELFF. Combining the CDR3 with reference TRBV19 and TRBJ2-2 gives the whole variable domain DGGITQSPKYLFRKEGQNVTLSCEQNLNHDAMYWYRQDPGQGLRLIYYSQIVNDFQKGDIAEGYSVSREKKESFPLTVTSAQKNPTAFYLCASYSGRLDTGELFFGEGSRLTVL.

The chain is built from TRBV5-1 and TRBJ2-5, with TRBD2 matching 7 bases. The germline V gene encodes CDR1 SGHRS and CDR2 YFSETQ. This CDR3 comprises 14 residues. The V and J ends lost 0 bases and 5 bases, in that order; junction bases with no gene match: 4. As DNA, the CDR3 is TGCGCCAGCAGCTTGGTGCAGGGAGGGGAGACCCAGTACTTC. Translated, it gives CASSLVQGGETQYF.

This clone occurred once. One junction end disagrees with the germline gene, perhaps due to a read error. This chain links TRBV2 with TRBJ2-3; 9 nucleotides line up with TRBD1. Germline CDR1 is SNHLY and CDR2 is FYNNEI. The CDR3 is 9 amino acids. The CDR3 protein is CARGGDRAF. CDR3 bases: TGTGCCAGAGGGGGGGACAGGGCTTTT.

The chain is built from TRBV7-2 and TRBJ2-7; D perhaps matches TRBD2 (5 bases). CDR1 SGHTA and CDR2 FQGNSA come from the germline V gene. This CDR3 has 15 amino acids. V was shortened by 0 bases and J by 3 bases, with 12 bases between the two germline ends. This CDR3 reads CASSLAGSALYEQYF. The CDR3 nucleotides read TGTGCCAGCAGCTTAGCGGGGAGCGCCCTCTACGAGCAGTACTTC.

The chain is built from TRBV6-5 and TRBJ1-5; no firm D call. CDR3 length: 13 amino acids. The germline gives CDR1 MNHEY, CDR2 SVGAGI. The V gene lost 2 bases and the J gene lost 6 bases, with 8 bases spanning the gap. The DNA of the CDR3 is TGTGCCAGCAGTTACCCCCAAGCTCAGCCCCAGCATTTT. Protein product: CASSYPQAQPQHF.

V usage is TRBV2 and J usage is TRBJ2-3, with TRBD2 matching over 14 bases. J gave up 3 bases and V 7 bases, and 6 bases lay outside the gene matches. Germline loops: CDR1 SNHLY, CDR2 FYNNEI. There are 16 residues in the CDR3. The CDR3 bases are TGTGCCAGCAAAGCCGGGACTAGCGGGGGAACAGATACGCAGTATTTT. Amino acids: CASKAGTSGGTDTQYF.

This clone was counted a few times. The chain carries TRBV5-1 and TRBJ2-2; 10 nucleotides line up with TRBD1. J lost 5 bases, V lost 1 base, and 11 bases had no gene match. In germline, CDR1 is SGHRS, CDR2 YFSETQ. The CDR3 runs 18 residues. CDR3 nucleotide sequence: TGCGCCAGCAGCTTGCTAGCCCGGACAGGGGGGAGGACCGGGGAGCTGTTTTTT. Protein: CASSLLARTGGRTGELFF. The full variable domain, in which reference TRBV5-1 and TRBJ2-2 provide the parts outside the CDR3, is KAGVTQTPRYLIKTRGQQVTLSCSPISGHRSVSWYQQTPGQGLQFLFEYFSETQRNKGNFPGRFSGRQFSNSRSEMNVSTLELGDSALYLCASSLLARTGGRTGELFFGEGSRLTVL.

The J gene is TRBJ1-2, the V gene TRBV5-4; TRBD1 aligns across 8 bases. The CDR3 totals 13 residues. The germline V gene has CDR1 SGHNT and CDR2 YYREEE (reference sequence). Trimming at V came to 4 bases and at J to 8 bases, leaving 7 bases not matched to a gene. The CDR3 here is CASSTRTGRGYTF. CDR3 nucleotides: TGTGCCAGCAGCACTAGGACAGGGAGGGGCTACACCTTC.

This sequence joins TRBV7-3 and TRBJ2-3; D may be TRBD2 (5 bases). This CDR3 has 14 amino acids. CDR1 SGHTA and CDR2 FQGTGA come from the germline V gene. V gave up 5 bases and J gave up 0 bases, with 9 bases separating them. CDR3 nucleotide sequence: TGTGCCAGCAGCATAGGACTCAGCACAGATACGCAGTATTTT. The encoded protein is CASSIGLSTDTQYF. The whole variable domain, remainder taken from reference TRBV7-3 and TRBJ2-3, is GAGVSQTPSNKVTEKGKYVELRCDPISGHTALYWYRQSLGQGPEFLIYFQGTGAADDSGLPNDRFFAVRPEGSVSTLKIQRTERGDSAVYLCASSIGLSTDTQYFGPGTRLTVL.

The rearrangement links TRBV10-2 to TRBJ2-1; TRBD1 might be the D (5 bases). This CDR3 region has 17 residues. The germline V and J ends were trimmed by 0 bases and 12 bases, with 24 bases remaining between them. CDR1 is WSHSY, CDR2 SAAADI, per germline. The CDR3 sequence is CASSESLGLGVAMRQFF. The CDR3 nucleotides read TGCGCCAGCAGTGAGTCGTTGGGGTTAGGGGTGGCAATGAGGCAGTTCTTC.

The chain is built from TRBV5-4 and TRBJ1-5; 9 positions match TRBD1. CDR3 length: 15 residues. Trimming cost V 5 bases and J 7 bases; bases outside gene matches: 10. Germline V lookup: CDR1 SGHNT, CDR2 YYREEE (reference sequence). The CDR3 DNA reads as TGTGCCAGCAGTCCGGACAGGGGAGGTGTCCAGCCCCAGCATTTT. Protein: CASSPDRGGVQPQHF.

CDR3 in DNA: TGTGCCAGTAGTACCGGGACACCAGATAATTCACCCCTCCACTTT. It yields the protein CASSTGTPDNSPLHF. The chain has TRBV19 and TRBJ1-6; tentative D call: TRBD1 (6 bases). V was pared by 4 bases and J by 5 bases, with 12 bases between. This CDR3 comprises 15 residues. From germline, CDR1 is LNHDA and CDR2 SQIVND (reference sequence).

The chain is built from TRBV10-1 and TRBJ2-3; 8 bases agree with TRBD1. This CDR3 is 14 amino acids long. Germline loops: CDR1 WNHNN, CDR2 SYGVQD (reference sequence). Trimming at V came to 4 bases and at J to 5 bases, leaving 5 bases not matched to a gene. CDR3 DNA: TGCGCCAGCAGTGCGTTCGGACAGGGAGATACGCAGTATTTT. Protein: CASSAFGQGDTQYF.

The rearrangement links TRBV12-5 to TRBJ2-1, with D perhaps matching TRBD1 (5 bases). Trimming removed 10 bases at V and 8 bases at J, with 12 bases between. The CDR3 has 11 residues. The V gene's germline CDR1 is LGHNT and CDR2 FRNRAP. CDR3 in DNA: TGTGCTAACTCCCAGGGTCATGAGCAGTTCTTC. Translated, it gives CANSQGHEQFF.

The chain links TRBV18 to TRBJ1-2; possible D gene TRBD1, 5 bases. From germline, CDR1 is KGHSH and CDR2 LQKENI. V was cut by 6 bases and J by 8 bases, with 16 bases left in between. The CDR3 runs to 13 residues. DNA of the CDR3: TGTGCCAGCTCGCAATCTCGACAGAACGGCTACACCTTC. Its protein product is CASSQSRQNGYTF. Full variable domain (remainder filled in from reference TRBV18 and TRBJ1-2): NAGVMQNPRHLVRRRGQEARLRCSPMKGHSHVYWYRQLPEEGLKFMVYLQKENIIDESGMPKERFSAEFPKEGPSILRIQQVVRGDSAAYFCASSQSRQNGYTFGSGTRLTVV.

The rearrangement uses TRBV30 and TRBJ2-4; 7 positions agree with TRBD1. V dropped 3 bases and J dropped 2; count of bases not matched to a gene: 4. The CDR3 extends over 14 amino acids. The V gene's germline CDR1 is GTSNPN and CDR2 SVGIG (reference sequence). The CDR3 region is CAWRTTGSKNIQYF. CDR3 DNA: TGTGCCTGGAGAACGACAGGGTCCAAAAACATTCAGTACTTC.

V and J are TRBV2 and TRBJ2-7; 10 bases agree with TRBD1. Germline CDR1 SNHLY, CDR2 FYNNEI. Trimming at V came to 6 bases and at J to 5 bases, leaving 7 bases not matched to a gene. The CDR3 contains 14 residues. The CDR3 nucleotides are TGTGCCAGCAGCCCTAGGACAGGGGGAAACGAGCAGTACTTC. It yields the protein CASSPRTGGNEQYF.

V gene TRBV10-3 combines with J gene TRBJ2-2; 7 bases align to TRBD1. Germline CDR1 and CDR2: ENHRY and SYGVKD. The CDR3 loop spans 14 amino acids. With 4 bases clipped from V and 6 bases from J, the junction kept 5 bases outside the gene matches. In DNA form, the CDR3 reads TGTGCCATCAGTGGGGCCAGGGGGTCCGGGGAGCTGTTTTTT. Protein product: CAISGARGSGELFF.

The CDR3 sequence: CASSLRDRGWAFF. The DNA of the CDR3 is TGTGCCAGCAGCTTAAGGGACAGGGGTTGGGCTTTCTTT. The chain is built from TRBV27 and TRBJ1-1; 10 bases fit TRBD1. The CDR3 has 13 amino acids. V was pared by 6 bases and J by 11 bases, with 9 bases of the junction left unmatched. From germline, CDR1 is MNHEY and CDR2 SMNVEV (reference sequence).

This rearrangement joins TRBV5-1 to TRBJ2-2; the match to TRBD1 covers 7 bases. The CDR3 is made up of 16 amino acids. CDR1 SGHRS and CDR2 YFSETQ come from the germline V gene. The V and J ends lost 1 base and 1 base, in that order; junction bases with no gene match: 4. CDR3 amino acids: CASSLTTGLNTGELFF. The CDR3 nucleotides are TGCGCCAGCAGCTTGACGACAGGGCTGAACACCGGGGAGCTGTTTTTT.

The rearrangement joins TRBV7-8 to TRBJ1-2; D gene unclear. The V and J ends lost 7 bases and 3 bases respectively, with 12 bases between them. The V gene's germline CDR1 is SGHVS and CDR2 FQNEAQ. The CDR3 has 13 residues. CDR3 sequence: CASTLSGYYGYTF. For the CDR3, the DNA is TGTGCCAGCACCCTGAGCGGGTACTATGGCTACACCTTC.

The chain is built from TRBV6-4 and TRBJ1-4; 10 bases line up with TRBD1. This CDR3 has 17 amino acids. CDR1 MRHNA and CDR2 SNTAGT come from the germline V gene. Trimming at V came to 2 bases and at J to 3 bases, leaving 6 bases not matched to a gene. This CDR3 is CASSDGDRGEANEKLFF. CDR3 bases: TGTGCCAGCAGTGACGGGGACAGGGGTGAGGCTAATGAAAAACTGTTTTTT.

The DNA for the CDR3 is TGTGCCAGCAGCCAAGGCGGGGGCCGCACCGGGGAGCTGTTTTTT. This encodes CASSQGGGRTGELFF. The V and J genes are TRBV14 and TRBJ2-2, with a possible D match to TRBD2 (7 bases). Germline CDR1 and CDR2: SGHDN and FVKESK. This CDR3 is 15 amino acids long. Trimming took off 1 base at V and 4 bases at J, with 10 bases between the two ends. Drawing the rest from reference TRBV14 and TRBJ2-2, the complete variable domain is EAGVTQFPSHSVIEKGQTVTLRCDPISGHDNLYWYRRVMGKEIKFLLHFVKESKQDESGMPNNRFLAERTGGTYSTLKVQPAELEDSGVYFCASSQGGGRTGELFFGEGSRLTVL.

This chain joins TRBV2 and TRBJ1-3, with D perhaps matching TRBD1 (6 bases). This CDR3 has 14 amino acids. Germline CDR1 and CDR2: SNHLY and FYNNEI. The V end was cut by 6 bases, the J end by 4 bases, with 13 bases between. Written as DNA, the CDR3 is TGTGCCAGCAGGCGGACAGTTTTAGGAAACACCATATATTTT. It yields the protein CASRRTVLGNTIYF.

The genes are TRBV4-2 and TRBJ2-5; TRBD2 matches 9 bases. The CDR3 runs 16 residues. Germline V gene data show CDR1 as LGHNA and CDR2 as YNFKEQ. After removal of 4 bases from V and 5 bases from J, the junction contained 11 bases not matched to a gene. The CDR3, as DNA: TGTGCCAGCAGCCCAGAGGGGCGGGGGGGCAGCGAGACCCAGTACTTC. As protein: CASSPEGRGGSETQYF.

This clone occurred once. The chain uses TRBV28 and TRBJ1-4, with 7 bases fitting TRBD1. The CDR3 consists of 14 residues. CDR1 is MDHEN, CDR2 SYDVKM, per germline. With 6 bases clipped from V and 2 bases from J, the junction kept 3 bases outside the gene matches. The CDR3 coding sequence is TGTGCCAGCAGCCTAGGGGGCACTAATGAAAAACTGTTTTTT. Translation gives CASSLGGTNEKLFF.

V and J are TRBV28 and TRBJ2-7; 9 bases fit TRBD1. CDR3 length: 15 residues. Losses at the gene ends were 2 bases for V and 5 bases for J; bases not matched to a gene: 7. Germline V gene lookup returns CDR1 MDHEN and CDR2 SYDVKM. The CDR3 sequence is CASSLGDRVSHEQYF. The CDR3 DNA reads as TGTGCCAGCAGTTTAGGGGACAGGGTGTCCCACGAGCAGTACTTC.